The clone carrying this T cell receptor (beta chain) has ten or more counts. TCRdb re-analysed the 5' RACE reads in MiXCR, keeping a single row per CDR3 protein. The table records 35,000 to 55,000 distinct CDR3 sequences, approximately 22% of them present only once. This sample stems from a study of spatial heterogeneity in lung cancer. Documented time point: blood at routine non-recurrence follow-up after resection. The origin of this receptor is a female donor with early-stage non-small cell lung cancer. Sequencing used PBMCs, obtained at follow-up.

The CDR3 sequence: CASSPGGLGVQPQHF. DNA for the CDR3: TGTGCCAGCAGCCCAGGGGGCCTAGGGGTTCAGCCCCAGCATTTT. V usage is TRBV5-6 and J usage is TRBJ1-5, with 8 bases lining up with TRBD1. V gave up 4 bases and J gave up 6 bases; unmatched junction bases: 9. The V gene's germline CDR1 is SGHDT and CDR2 YYEEEE. CDR3 size: 15 residues.